These T cell receptor beta chains were read from a single sample in a study of shared clonotypes between healthy human individuals. Profiling relied on immunoSEQ multiplex PCR, and the TCRdb table lists in-frame clones only, not all of them. The repertoire holds about 2.1 million clones, with 85% to 95% as singletons. The sample was naive CD8+ T cells from PBMCs. These receptor sequences come from a man aged 18 to 35 in good health. Some clones in this sample may be carry-over from other donors' samples. Both conserved end residues are part of each CDR3. D genes are given only for firm matches. The size of a clone is reported for some rows only, either as once, few or many, or as a class for expanded clones.

TRBV9	NA	NA	TRBJ2-1	TGTGCCAGCAGCGTAGCTTTGTCAGGGCGCAGAGATGAGCAGTTCTTC	CASSVALSGRRDEQFF
TRBV14	NA	NA	TRBJ1-2	TGTGCCAGCAGCCAAGAGGGGCAGTTCTATGGCTACACCTTC	CASSQEGQFYGYTF
TRBV5-6	TRBD2	NA	TRBJ2-6	TGTGCCAGCAGCCCCCGGGGGGGTTACCACAGCTCTGGGGCCAACGTCCTGACTTTC	CASSPRGGYHSSGANVLTF
TRBV28	NA	NA	TRBJ1-1	TGTGCCAGCAGTACGGTCCGCCGGGAGGACACTGAAGCTTTCTTT	CASSTVRREDTEAFF
TRBV29-1	NA	NA	TRBJ1-2	TGCAGCGTTGAGCACTATCGGCCTCATGTGGGTAACTATGGCTACACCTTC	CSVEHYRPHVGNYGYTF
TRBV11-2	TRBD2	NA	TRBJ2-7	TGTGCCAGCAGCTTAGTAGCGGGAGGTGGTAACGAGCAGTACTTC	CASSLVAGGGNEQYF
TRBV11-3	NA	NA	TRBJ2-2	TGTGCCAGCAGCTCGAGAAGCGGAAAGAACACCGGGGAGCTGTTTTTT	CASSSRSGKNTGELFF
TRBV2	NA	NA	TRBJ1-4	TGTGCCAGCAGTGAAGCGCTTCGGCGGGATGAAAAACTGTTTTTT	CASSEALRRDEKLFF
TRBV19	NA	NA	TRBJ1-1	TGTGCCAGTAGTATTGGTTTTGGGGACAACACTGAAGCTTTCTTT	CASSIGFGDNTEAFF
TRBV7-9	NA	NA	TRBJ1-2	TGTGCCAGCAGCTTAGTAGGGGCAGGAGGCTATGGCTACACCTTC	CASSLVGAGGYGYTF
TRBV10-3	NA	NA	TRBJ2-3	TGTGCCATCAGACCCGGGACCAATACAGATACGCAGTATTTT	CAIRPGTNTDTQYF
TRBV25-1	NA	NA	TRBJ2-1	TGTGCCAGCAGTGAAGACTGGACCTCCTACAATGAGCAGTTCTTC	CASSEDWTSYNEQFF
TRBV19	NA	NA	TRBJ1-5	TGTGCCAGTAGTGAGGGTTATCAGCCCCAGCATTTT	CASSEGYQPQHF
TRBV13	TRBD2	NA	TRBJ2-1	TGTGCCAGCGGTCGGGGGGCCTACAATGAGCAGTTCTTC	CASGRGAYNEQFF
TRBV29-1	TRBD1	NA	TRBJ2-7	TGCAGCGTTCGGACAGGAGAAAACTACGAGCAGTACTTC	CSVRTGENYEQYF
TRBV4-1	TRBD2	NA	TRBJ2-3	TGCGCCAGCAGCCAACCTTCTAGCGGGAGGGCCCGTGGGCAGTATTTT	CASSQPSSGRARGQYF
TRBV28	TRBD1	NA	TRBJ2-2	TGTGCCAGCGCGGGGACAGGGAACACCGGGGAGCTGTTTTTT	CASAGTGNTGELFF
TRBV4-1	TRBD1	NA	TRBJ1-1	TGCGCCAGCAGCCAAGATTTGGACAGGGGGCGATTGGATGCTTTCTTT	CASSQDLDRGRLDAFF
TRBV7-6	TRBD2	once	TRBJ2-1	TGTGCCAGCCTAGCGGGAGGCGACAATGAGCAGTTCTTC	CASLAGGDNEQFF
TRBV6-5	TRBD1	NA	TRBJ1-2	TGTGCCAGCAGTCGCGAGGACAGGCTCTACACCTTC	CASSREDRLYTF
TRBV29-1	NA	NA	TRBJ1-2	TGCAGCGTTGAGCGTTTGGGGACTTCTGGCTACACCTTC	CSVERLGTSGYTF
TRBV5-6	TRBD2	NA	TRBJ2-7	TGTGCCAGCAGCTTTGGTAGCGGGACCTACGAGCAGTACTTC	CASSFGSGTYEQYF
TRBV5-5	NA	NA	TRBJ2-2	TGTGCCAGCAGCTTGTGGACACCGAACACCGGGGAGCTGTTTTTT	CASSLWTPNTGELFF
TRBV15	TRBD2	NA	TRBJ2-1	TGTGCCACCAGCGGACGGACTAGCGGGAGCGTCAATGAGCAGTTCTTC	CATSGRTSGSVNEQFF
TRBV7-8	NA	NA	TRBJ2-3	TGTGTCCTGGGATGGCCGAAACCCCGGACTAGCACAGATACGCAGTATTTT	CVLGWPKPRTSTDTQYF
TRBV6-5	NA	NA	TRBJ2-7	TGTGCCAGCACCCCGACGGACAGCTACGAGCAGTACTTC	CASTPTDSYEQYF
TRBV15	NA	NA	TRBJ2-1	TGTGCCACCAGCAGAGATCGGGTCCTGGCGTCCTCCTACAATGAGCAGTTCTTC	CATSRDRVLASSYNEQFF
TRBV27	NA	NA	TRBJ2-1	TGTGCCAGCAGTTCACCGCATAAAGGGTACAATGAGCAGTTCTTC	CASSSPHKGYNEQFF
TRBV27	NA	NA	TRBJ1-5	TGTGCCAGCAGTCCTGGTGGGGGTATAAGCAATCAGCCCCAGCATTTT	CASSPGGGISNQPQHF
TRBV7-9	NA	NA	TRBJ2-7	TGTGCCAGCAGCTTATCTGGACTGTCCTACGAGCAGTACTTC	CASSLSGLSYEQYF
TRBV4-2	NA	NA	TRBJ1-4	TGTGCCAGCACCCGAGTGGGGATTAATGAAAAACTGTTTTTT	CASTRVGINEKLFF
TRBV7-2	NA	NA	TRBJ1-1	TGTGCCAGCAGCTTAGTCTTCAGGGCCACTGAAGCTTTCTTT	CASSLVFRATEAFF
TRBV29-1	NA	NA	TRBJ1-2	TGCAGCGCCGTAGGGGGGTCGGATGGCTACACCTTC	CSAVGGSDGYTF
TRBV7-9	NA	NA	TRBJ1-1	TGTGCCAGCAGCCCGTGGGGGGTTGAAGCTTTCTTT	CASSPWGVEAFF
TRBV10-3	NA	NA	TRBJ1-2	TGTGCCATTCCCAAGACAGACTTGGAGAATTCTAACTATGGCTACACCTTC	CAIPKTDLENSNYGYTF
TRBV27	TRBD2	NA	TRBJ2-2	TGTGCCAGCAGTTTGTGGACTAGCGGGAGGGAGGCGAGCACCGGGGAGCTGTTTTTT	CASSLWTSGREASTGELFF
TRBV18	NA	once	TRBJ1-2	TGTGCCAGCTCACCAAACAGATTCTATGGCTACACCTTC	CASSPNRFYGYTF
TRBV11-3	TRBD1	NA	TRBJ1-1	TGTGCCAGCAGCGACAGGGGGGTTGAAGCTTTCTTT	CASSDRGVEAFF
TRBV27	NA	NA	TRBJ1-5	TGTGCCAGCAGTTCCCTTCGGGTCAAGTTTGATAGCAATCAGCCCCAGCATTTT	CASSSLRVKFDSNQPQHF
TRBV7-9	NA	NA	TRBJ2-7	TGTGCCAGCAGCTTGGGGCTAGAGCAGTACTTC	CASSLGLEQYF
TRBV19	NA	NA	TRBJ2-7	TGTGCCAGTAGCGGACTTAGCCAGGGGGGCCTAACCTACGAGCAGTACTTC	CASSGLSQGGLTYEQYF
TRBV5-1	NA	NA	TRBJ2-7	TGCGCCAGCATACTAGCTCTCGGTGAGCAGTACTTC	CASILALGEQYF
TRBV28	NA	few	TRBJ2-7	TGTGCCAGCAGCCCTCGGGGGCCCGAGCAGTACTTC	CASSPRGPEQYF
TRBV7-2	TRBD2	NA	TRBJ2-3	TGTGCCAGCAGCCTCCTAATAGCGGGGGGGGACGGGTATTTT	CASSLLIAGGDGYF
TRBV12-5	NA	NA	TRBJ2-2	TGTGCTAGTGTTGGGGTAACCGGGGAGCTGTTTTTT	CASVGVTGELFF
TRBV29-1	NA	NA	TRBJ2-1	TGCAGCGCCGGGAAGGGAGCCCGGGCCTACAATGAGCAGTTCTTC	CSAGKGARAYNEQFF
TRBV9	NA	NA	TRBJ2-2	TGTGCCAGCAGTCCTCAACCCGCACAGGATCTGAACACCGGGGAGCTGTTTTTT	CASSPQPAQDLNTGELFF
TRBV27	NA	NA	TRBJ2-5	TGTGCCAGCAGTTATAGGGTGCCGGGGGAGACCCAGTACTTC	CASSYRVPGETQYF
TRBV9	TRBD2	NA	TRBJ2-2	TGTGCCAGCAGCGTTACCCGACTAGCACTAGGGACCGGGGAGCTGTTTTTT	CASSVTRLALGTGELFF
TRBV5-1	NA	once	TRBJ2-1	TGCGCCAGCAGCTTGAGCCTGGGCAATGAGCAGTTCTTC	CASSLSLGNEQFF
TRBV11-2	NA	NA	TRBJ2-5	TGTGCCAGCAGCTTAGACAGTTACCAAGAGACCCAGTACTTC	CASSLDSYQETQYF